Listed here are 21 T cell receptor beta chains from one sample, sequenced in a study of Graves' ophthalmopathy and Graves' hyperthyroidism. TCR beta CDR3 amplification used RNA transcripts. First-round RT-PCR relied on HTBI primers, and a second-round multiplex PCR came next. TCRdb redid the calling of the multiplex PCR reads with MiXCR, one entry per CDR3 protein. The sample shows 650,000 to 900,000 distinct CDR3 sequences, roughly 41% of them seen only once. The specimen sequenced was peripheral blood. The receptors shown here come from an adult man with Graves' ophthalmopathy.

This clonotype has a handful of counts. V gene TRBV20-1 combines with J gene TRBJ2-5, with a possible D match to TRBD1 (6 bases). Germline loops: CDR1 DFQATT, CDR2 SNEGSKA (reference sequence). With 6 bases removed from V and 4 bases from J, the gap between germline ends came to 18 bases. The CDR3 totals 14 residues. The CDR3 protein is CSALGTLGGETQYF. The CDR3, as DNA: TGCAGTGCCCTTGGGACGCTAGGGGGAGAGACCCAGTACTTC.

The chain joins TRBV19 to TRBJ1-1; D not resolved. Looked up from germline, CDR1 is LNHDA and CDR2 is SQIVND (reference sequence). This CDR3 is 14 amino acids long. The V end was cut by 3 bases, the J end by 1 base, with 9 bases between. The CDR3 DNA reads TGTGCCAGTAGTATGCGTCGGGAGAACACTGAAGCTTTCTTT. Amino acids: CASSMRRENTEAFF.

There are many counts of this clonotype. The CDR3 nucleotides are TGTGCCAGCAGTCCCGGACCTGGTGGCTACACCTTC. Protein product: CASSPGPGGYTF. This sequence joins TRBV2 and TRBJ1-2, with D unresolved. Trimming took 5 bases from V and 7 from J, leaving 11 bases between them. The CDR3 runs to 12 residues. Germline CDR1 SNHLY, CDR2 FYNNEI.

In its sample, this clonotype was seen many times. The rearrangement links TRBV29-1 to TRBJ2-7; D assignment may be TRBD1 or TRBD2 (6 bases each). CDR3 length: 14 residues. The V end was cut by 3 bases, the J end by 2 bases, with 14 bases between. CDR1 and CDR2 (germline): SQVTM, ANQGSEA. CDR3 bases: TGCAGCGTTGACGGCGGGGACAACGCCTACGAGCAGTACTTC. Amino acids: CSVDGGDNAYEQYF.

The CDR3 DNA reads as TGTGCCAGTAATGTTGGACAGGGGGCAAATCAGCCCCAGCATTTT. Residues: CASNVGQGANQPQHF. This sequence joins TRBV7-3 and TRBJ1-5, with 11 positions matching TRBD1. The CDR3 contains 15 residues. The V and J ends lost 9 bases and 4 bases, in that order; junction bases with no gene match: 8. Germline V gene data show CDR1 as SGHTA and CDR2 as FQGTGA.

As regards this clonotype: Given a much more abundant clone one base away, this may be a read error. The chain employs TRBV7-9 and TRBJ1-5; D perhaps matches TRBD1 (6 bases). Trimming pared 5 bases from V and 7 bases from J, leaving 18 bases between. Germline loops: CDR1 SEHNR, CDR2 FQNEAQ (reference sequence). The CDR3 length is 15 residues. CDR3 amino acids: CASSDRGGTGQPQHF. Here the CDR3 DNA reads TGTGCCAGCAGCGATAGGGGGGGGACGGGCCAGCCCCAGCATTTT.

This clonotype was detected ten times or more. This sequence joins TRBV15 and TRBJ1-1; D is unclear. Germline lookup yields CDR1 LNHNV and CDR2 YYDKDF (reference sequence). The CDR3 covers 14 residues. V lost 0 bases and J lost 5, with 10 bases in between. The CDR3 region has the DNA TGTGCCACCAGCAGAGATTTCGGTGCGACTGAAGCTTTCTTT. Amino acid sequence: CATSRDFGATEAFF.

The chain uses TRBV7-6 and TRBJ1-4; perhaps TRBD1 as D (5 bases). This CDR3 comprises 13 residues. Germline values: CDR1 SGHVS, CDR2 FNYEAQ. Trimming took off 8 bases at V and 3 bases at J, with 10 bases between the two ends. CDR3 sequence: CASRGEANEKLFF. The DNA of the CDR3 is TGTGCCAGCCGGGGGGAGGCTAATGAAAAACTGTTTTTT.

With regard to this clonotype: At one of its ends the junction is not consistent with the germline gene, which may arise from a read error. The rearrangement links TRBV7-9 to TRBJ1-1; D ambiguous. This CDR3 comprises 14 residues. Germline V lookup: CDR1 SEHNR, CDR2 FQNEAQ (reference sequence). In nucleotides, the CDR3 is TGTGCCAGCAGCTTGGATCCGGGGAACACTGAAGCTTCCTTT. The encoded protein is CASSLDPGNTEASF.

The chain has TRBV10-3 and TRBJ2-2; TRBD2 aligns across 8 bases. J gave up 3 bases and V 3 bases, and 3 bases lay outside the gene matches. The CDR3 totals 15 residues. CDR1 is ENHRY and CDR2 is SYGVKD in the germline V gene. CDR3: CAISDSGAYTGELFF. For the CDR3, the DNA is TGTGCCATCAGTGATAGCGGGGCGTACACCGGGGAGCTGTTTTTT.

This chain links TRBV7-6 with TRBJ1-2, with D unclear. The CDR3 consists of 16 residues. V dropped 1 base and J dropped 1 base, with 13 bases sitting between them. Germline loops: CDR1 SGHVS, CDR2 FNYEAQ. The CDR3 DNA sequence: TGTGCCAGCAGCTTAGAGGCAGGTCACTTTAACTATGGCTACACCTTC. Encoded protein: CASSLEAGHFNYGYTF.

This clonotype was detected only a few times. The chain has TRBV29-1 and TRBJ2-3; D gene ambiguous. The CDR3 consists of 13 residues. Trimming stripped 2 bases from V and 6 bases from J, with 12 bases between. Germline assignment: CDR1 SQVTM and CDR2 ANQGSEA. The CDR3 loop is CSVEPVASDTQYF. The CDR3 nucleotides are TGCAGCGTTGAACCCGTGGCCTCGGATACGCAGTATTTT.

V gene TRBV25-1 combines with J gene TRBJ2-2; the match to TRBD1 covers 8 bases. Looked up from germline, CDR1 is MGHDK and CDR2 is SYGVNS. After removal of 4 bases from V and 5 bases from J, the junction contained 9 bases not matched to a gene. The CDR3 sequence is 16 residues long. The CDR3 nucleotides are TGTGCCAGCAGTGCTTCCCGACAGGGGCGAACCGGGGAGCTGTTTTTT. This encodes CASSASRQGRTGELFF.

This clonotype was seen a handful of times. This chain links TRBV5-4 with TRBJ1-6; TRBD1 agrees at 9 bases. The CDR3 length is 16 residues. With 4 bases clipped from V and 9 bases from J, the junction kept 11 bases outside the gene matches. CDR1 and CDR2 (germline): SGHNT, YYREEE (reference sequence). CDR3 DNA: TGTGCCAGCAGCCAAACAGGGGGCGGTCTTACTTCACCCCTCCACTTT. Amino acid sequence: CASSQTGGGLTSPLHF.

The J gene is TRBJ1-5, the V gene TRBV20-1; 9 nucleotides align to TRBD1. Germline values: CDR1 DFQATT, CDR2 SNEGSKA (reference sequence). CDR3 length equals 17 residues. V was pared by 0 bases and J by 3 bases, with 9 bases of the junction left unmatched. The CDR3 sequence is CSARETGQGMNNQPQHF. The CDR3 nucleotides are TGCAGTGCTAGAGAAACGGGACAGGGTATGAACAATCAGCCCCAGCATTTT.

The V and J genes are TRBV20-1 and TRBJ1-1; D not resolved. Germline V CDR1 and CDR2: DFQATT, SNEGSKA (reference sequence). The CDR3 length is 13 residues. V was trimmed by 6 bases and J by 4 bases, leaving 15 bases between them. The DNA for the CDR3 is TGCAGTGCACTTACGGGGTTTCTCACTGAAGCTTTCTTT. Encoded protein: CSALTGFLTEAFF.

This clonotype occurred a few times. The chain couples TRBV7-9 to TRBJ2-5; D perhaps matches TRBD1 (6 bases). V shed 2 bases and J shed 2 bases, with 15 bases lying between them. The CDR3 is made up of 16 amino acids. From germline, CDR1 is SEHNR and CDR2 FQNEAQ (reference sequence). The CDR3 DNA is TGTGCCAGCAGCTTAAGACCCGGGACAAAGCAAGAGACCCAGTACTTC. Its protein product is CASSLRPGTKQETQYF.

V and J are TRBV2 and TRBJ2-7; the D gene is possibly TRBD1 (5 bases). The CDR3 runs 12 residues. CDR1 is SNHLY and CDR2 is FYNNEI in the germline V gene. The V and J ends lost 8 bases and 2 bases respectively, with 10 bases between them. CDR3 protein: CASLAGTYEQYF. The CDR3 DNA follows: TGTGCCAGCTTAGCAGGGACCTACGAGCAGTACTTC. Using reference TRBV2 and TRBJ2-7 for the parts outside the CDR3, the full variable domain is EPEVTQTPSHQVTQMGQEVILRCVPISNHLYFYWYRQILGQKVEFLVSFYNNEISEKSEIFDDQFSVERPDGSNFTLKIRSTKLEDSAMYFCASLAGTYEQYFGPGTRLTVT.

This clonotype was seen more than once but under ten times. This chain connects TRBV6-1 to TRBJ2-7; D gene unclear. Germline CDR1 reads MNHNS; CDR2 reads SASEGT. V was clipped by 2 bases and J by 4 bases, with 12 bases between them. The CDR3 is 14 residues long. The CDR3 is CASSERQMLYEQYF. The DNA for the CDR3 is TGTGCCAGCAGTGAAAGGCAGATGTTGTACGAGCAGTACTTC.

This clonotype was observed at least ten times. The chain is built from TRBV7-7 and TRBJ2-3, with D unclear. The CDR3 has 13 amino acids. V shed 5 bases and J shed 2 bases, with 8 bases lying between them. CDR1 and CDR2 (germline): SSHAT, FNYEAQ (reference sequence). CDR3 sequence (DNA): TGTGCCAGCAGCCCCTCGGCCACAGATACGCAGTATTTT. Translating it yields CASSPSATDTQYF.

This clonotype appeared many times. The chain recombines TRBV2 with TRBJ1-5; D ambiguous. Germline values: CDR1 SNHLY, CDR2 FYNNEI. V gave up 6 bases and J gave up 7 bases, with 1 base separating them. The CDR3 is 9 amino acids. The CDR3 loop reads CASSQPQHF. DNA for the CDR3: TGTGCCAGCAGCCAGCCCCAGCATTTT.